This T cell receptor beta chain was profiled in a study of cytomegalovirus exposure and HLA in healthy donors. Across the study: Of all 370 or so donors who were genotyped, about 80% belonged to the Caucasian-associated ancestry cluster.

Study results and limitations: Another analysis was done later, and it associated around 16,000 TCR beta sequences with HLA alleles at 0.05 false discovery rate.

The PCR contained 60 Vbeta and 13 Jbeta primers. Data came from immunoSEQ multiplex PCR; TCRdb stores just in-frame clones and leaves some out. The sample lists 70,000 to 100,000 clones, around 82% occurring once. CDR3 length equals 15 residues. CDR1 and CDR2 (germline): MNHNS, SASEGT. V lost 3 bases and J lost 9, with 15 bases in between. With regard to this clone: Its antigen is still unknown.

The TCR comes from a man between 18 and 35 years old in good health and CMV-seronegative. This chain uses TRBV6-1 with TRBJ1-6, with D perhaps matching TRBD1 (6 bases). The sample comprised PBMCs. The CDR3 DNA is TGTGCCAGCAGTGAGATCGACAGGCTGAGTTCACCCCTCCACTTT. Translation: CASSEIDRLSSPLHF.